The 9 T cell receptor beta chains presented below share a single source sample, sequenced in a study of blood T cell repertoires in COVID-19. Assay used: immunoSEQ multiplex PCR; TCRdb lists only in-frame clones, some missing. The data hold 230,000 or so clones, with roughly 88% observed a single time. The sequencing sample was made of PBMCs or T cells enriched from blood (not recorded which). These receptors came from a woman aged 45-65 years with acute COVID-19.

V is TRBV6-5 and J is TRBJ2-7; possible D gene TRBD2, 5 bases. Germline CDR1 is MNHEY and CDR2 is SVGAGI. V was shortened by 0 bases and J by 2 bases, with 8 bases between the two germline ends. The CDR3 consists of 14 residues. The CDR3: CASSYSDGTYEQYF. In DNA, the CDR3 is TGTGCCAGCAGTTACTCGGACGGGACCTACGAGCAGTACTTC.

V gene TRBV18 combines with J gene TRBJ2-5; 10 bases map to TRBD2. V lost 4 bases and J lost 2; bases outside the gene matches: 7. Germline CDR1 reads KGHSH; CDR2 reads LQKENI. The CDR3 length is 16 residues. CDR3 coding DNA: TGTGCCAGCTCACTTACCGGACTAGCGGCGCAAGAGACCCAGTACTTC. Amino acids: CASSLTGLAAQETQYF. The complete variable domain, with remaining parts taken from reference TRBV18 and TRBJ2-5, reads NAGVMQNPRHLVRRRGQEARLRCSPMKGHSHVYWYRQLPEEGLKFMVYLQKENIIDESGMPKERFSAEFPKEGPSILRIQQVVRGDSAAYFCASSLTGLAAQETQYFGPGTRLLVL.

In this sample, this clone turned up a few times. This sequence joins TRBV5-1 and TRBJ2-7; TRBD2 matches 11 bases. Germline V gives CDR1 SGHRS, CDR2 YFSETQ. This CDR3 is built from 15 residues. V shed 4 bases, J shed 3 bases, and the junction held 6 bases outside the gene matches. The CDR3 DNA is TGCGCCAGCAGCCTATTAGCGGGAGGGCTCTACGAGCAGTACTTC. It specifies CASSLLAGGLYEQYF.

This chain connects TRBV25-1 to TRBJ2-7, with 7 positions matching TRBD1. The V gene end was trimmed by 6 bases and the J gene end by 5 bases; junction bases not matched to a gene: 4. The CDR3 is made up of 12 amino acids. Germline assignment: CDR1 MGHDK and CDR2 SYGVNS. The CDR3 DNA reads as TGTGCCAGCAGATCCACAGGGGACGAGCAGTACTTC. Its translation: CASRSTGDEQYF.

This sequence joins TRBV27 and TRBJ2-7; the D gene is possibly TRBD2 (6 bases). The CDR3 has 13 amino acids. Germline V lookup: CDR1 MNHEY, CDR2 SMNVEV (reference sequence). Trimming shortened V by 6 bases and J by 3 bases, and 12 bases separated the two germline ends. The CDR3 spells CASSYSGSYEQYF. Here the CDR3 DNA reads TGTGCCAGCAGCTATAGCGGAAGCTACGAGCAGTACTTC.

V and J are TRBV24-1 and TRBJ1-1; TRBD1 matches at 7 bases. Unmatched junction bases numbered 6, after V lost 5 bases and J lost 4 bases. CDR3 length: 14 amino acids. Germline V gene sequence: CDR1 KGHDR, CDR2 SFDVKD. CDR3 amino acids: CATSASAGGTEAFF. In DNA form, the CDR3 reads TGTGCCACCAGTGCCTCCGCAGGGGGCACTGAAGCTTTCTTT.

This chain uses TRBV10-3 with TRBJ2-7, with D tentatively TRBD1 (6 bases). The V and J ends lost 2 bases and 4 bases respectively, with 12 bases between them. This CDR3 is built from 14 residues. Germline V CDR1 and CDR2: ENHRY, SYGVKD. The CDR3 bases are TGTGCCATCAGTGAGCCGGGACAAAAGTACGAGCAGTACTTC. Translating gives CAISEPGQKYEQYF.

The rearrangement uses TRBV19 and TRBJ2-1; 8 bases agree with TRBD1. Unmatched junction bases numbered 5, after V lost 5 bases and J lost 2 bases. Germline V lookup: CDR1 LNHDA, CDR2 SQIVND (reference sequence). The CDR3 has 15 amino acids. Written as DNA, the CDR3 is TGTGCCAGTAGTGACGACAGGGGAACCTACAATGAGCAGTTCTTC. Translating it yields CASSDDRGTYNEQFF.

By frequency in the sample, this clone is medium-sized. This chain uses TRBV28 with TRBJ1-2; D perhaps matches TRBD1 (6 bases). Trimming shortened V by 5 bases and J by 5 bases, and 30 bases separated the two germline ends. The CDR3 is 19 amino acids. The germline CDR1 and CDR2 sequences are MDHEN and SYDVKM. In DNA form, the CDR3 reads TGTGCCAGCAGTCTATCGGGGGCGGGGGACTTCCCGGCCTATTATGGCTACACCTTC. This gives the protein CASSLSGAGDFPAYYGYTF.